The next 26 T cell receptor beta chains were all read from a single sample in a study of blood T cell repertoires in COVID-19. Sequencing was performed with immunoSEQ multiplex PCR; in TCRdb, only in-frame clones are kept and a portion is missing. The sample includes some 150,000 clones, 78% of them seen just once. The sample taken for sequencing was PBMCs or T cells enriched from blood (not recorded which). The receptor source for this set is a woman aged 50 to 60 who had recovered from COVID-19.

The chain is built from TRBV6-5 and TRBJ1-2; no clear D. CDR3 length: 15 amino acids. The V gene lost 0 bases and the J gene lost 6 bases, with 14 bases spanning the gap. Germline V gene lookup returns CDR1 MNHEY and CDR2 SVGAGI. The CDR3 region is CASSYSSRQQDGYTF. The CDR3 DNA is TGTGCCAGCAGTTACTCGAGCAGGCAGCAAGATGGCTACACCTTC.

This chain joins TRBV19 and TRBJ1-1, with TRBD1 as a possible D gene (5 bases). The CDR3 runs 13 residues. Germline CDR1 reads LNHDA; CDR2 reads SQIVND (reference sequence). Trimming took 0 bases from V and 6 from J, leaving 8 bases between them. The CDR3 sequence: CASSIDREAEAFF. The DNA for the CDR3 is TGTGCCAGTAGTATAGACAGGGAGGCTGAAGCTTTCTTT.

The rearrangement uses TRBV7-2 and TRBJ2-7, with TRBD1 matching 9 bases. This CDR3 has 15 amino acids. Germline CDR1 SGHTA, CDR2 FQGNSA. V was clipped by 6 bases and J by 2 bases; unmatched bases: 8. The CDR3 DNA is TGTGCCAGCAGACCCCCGGGACAGGGAGCCTACGAGCAGTACTTC. Translation gives CASRPPGQGAYEQYF.

DNA of the CDR3: TGTGCCAGCAGCCCGCGCCCCCTATGGCGGGGGGGCTACGAGCAGTACTTC. The encoded protein is CASSPRPLWRGGYEQYF. The rearrangement joins TRBV13 to TRBJ2-7; 9 bases align to TRBD2. The CDR3 loop spans 17 amino acids. V trimming: 5 bases; J trimming: 3 bases; junction bases outside the gene matches: 14. Per germline, CDR1 PRHDT and CDR2 FYEKMQ (reference sequence).

The J gene is TRBJ2-5, the V gene TRBV5-1; D might be TRBD2 (5 bases). The V gene's germline CDR1 is SGHRS and CDR2 YFSETQ. The CDR3 totals 14 residues. Trimming pared 0 bases from V and 5 bases from J, leaving 11 bases between. CDR3 sequence reads: CASSLAEGWETQYF. In nucleotides, the CDR3 is TGCGCCAGCAGCTTGGCTGAGGGCTGGGAGACCCAGTACTTC.

This clone was picked up a small number of times. V and J are TRBV6-4 and TRBJ1-2; the match to TRBD1 covers 7 bases. Germline values: CDR1 MRHNA, CDR2 SNTAGT. Trimming cost V 3 bases and J 6 bases; bases outside gene matches: 4. This CDR3 has 13 amino acids. The CDR3 region is CASSEQGVNGYTF. The DNA for the CDR3 is TGTGCCAGCAGTGAGCAGGGGGTCAATGGCTACACCTTC.

The chain carries TRBV27 and TRBJ2-1; D is undetermined. Germline V lookup: CDR1 MNHEY, CDR2 SMNVEV (reference sequence). The CDR3 runs 14 residues. Trimming shortened V by 8 bases and J by 8 bases, and 19 bases separated the two germline ends. The CDR3 nucleotides are TGTGCCAGCGCGCCCAACCTGTTCCGGGATGAGCAGTTCTTC. Encoded protein: CASAPNLFRDEQFF.

The chain combines TRBV3-1 (or the pseudogene TRBV3-2) with TRBJ2-1; D may be TRBD1 (5 bases). Trimming removed 4 bases from V and 4 bases from J, with 8 bases in between. This CDR3 contains 13 residues. From germline, CDR1 is LGHDT and CDR2 YNNKEL (reference sequence). CDR3 nucleotides: TGTGCCAGCAGCCTCCGACAGTACAATGAGCAGTTCTTC. Its translation: CASSLRQYNEQFF.

V gene TRBV4-1 combines with J gene TRBJ2-3; 11 bases are a match to TRBD1. From germline, CDR1 is MGHRA and CDR2 YSYEKL. The CDR3 runs 17 residues. Germline trimming cut 4 bases from V and 5 bases from J; bases unmatched to any gene: 11. The DNA for the CDR3 is TGCGCCAGCAGCCGCGTCCTCCGGGACAGGGGGGGAGATACGCAGTATTTT. Its protein is CASSRVLRDRGGDTQYF.

This clone has just one count. The CDR3 sequence: CASSPPSGRTLGYTF. In nucleotides, the CDR3 is TGTGCCAGCTCACCACCGTCAGGGCGCACTTTGGGCTACACCTTC. This chain links TRBV18 with TRBJ1-2; tentatively, D is TRBD1 (5 bases). The CDR3 contains 15 residues. In germline, CDR1 is KGHSH, CDR2 LQKENI. With 0 bases removed from V and 8 bases from J, the gap between germline ends came to 16 bases.

J is TRBJ1-1 and V is TRBV12-3 or TRBV12-4, with 10 bases lining up with TRBD1. The CDR3 sequence is 13 residues long. The trim removed 4 bases at V and 5 bases at J, leaving 1 base unmatched. CDR3 amino acids: CASSSGQGTEAFF. The CDR3, as DNA: TGTGCCAGCAGTTCGGGACAGGGGACTGAAGCTTTCTTT.

The chain employs TRBV4-2 and TRBJ2-3; D unclear. Trimming removed 0 bases at V and 3 bases at J, with 10 bases between. Germline values: CDR1 LGHNA, CDR2 YNFKEQ. The CDR3 spans 15 residues. The CDR3 loop is CASSQDRVETDTQYF. The CDR3 DNA reads TGTGCCAGCAGCCAAGACCGAGTAGAAACAGATACGCAGTATTTT.

On this clone itself: The sample carries other DNA sequences with the same CDR3. The chain is built from TRBV9 and TRBJ2-3, with TRBD2 matching over 10 bases. CDR3 size: 15 residues. Germline CDR1 SGDLS, CDR2 YYNGEE. Losses at the gene ends were 1 base for V and 1 base for J; bases not matched to a gene: 0. In nucleotides, the CDR3 is TGTGCCAGCAGCGTACTAGCGGGGGGCACAGATACGCAGTATTTT. It specifies CASSVLAGGTDTQYF.

The chain recombines TRBV9 with TRBJ1-1, with 7 bases fitting TRBD1. The germline gives CDR1 SGDLS, CDR2 YYNGEE. The CDR3 sequence is 13 residues long. Trimming removed 2 bases from V and 5 bases from J; junction bases left unmatched: 3. The CDR3 DNA is TGTGCCAGCAGCGTGCAGGGGGTAACTGAAGCTTTCTTT. Amino acid sequence: CASSVQGVTEAFF.

The table lists this clone with a count of one. The chain links TRBV27 to TRBJ2-2, with a tentative D call TRBD1 (6 bases). The V end was cut by 6 bases, the J end by 1 base, with 9 bases between. Per the germline V gene, CDR1 is MNHEY and CDR2 is SMNVEV (reference sequence). This CDR3 has 14 amino acids. This CDR3 is CASRPGQNTGELFF. CDR3 nucleotide sequence: TGTGCCAGCAGGCCGGGACAGAACACCGGGGAGCTGTTTTTT.

This chain uses TRBV9 with TRBJ1-4; TRBD1 matches at 7 bases. With V trimmed by 4 bases and J by 8 bases, 8 bases remained unmatched. CDR3 length: 14 amino acids. The germline V gene encodes CDR1 SGDLS and CDR2 YYNGEE. The CDR3 DNA sequence: TGTGCCAGCAGCTCACGTCAGGGGGGAGAAAAACTGTTTTTT. Encoded protein: CASSSRQGGEKLFF.

This rearrangement joins TRBV7-2 to TRBJ2-5; D ambiguous. There are 11 residues in the CDR3. Germline V gene lookup returns CDR1 SGHTA and CDR2 FQGNSA. V was shortened by 5 bases and J by 5 bases, with 6 bases between the two germline ends. CDR3 DNA: TGTGCCAGCAGCCCCGGGGAGACCCAGTACTTC. Translating gives CASSPGETQYF.

This clone has just one count. The V gene is TRBV5-4, the J gene TRBJ2-5; D might be TRBD1 (5 bases). V was shortened by 0 bases and J by 3 bases, with 12 bases between the two germline ends. Germline V CDR1 and CDR2: SGHNT, YYREEE (reference sequence). The CDR3 sequence is 15 residues long. The CDR3 DNA reads TGTGCCAGCAGCTTGGCCGTGCAGGGCAAAGAGACCCAGTACTTC. Translation: CASSLAVQGKETQYF.

The J gene is TRBJ2-6, the V gene TRBV6-1; D is uncertain. V was shortened by 1 base and J by 2 bases, with 6 bases between the two germline ends. This CDR3 is 15 amino acids long. Germline V gene lookup returns CDR1 MNHNS and CDR2 SASEGT. The CDR3: CASSEVGPGANVLTF. The CDR3 DNA reads TGTGCCAGCAGTGAAGTGGGCCCTGGGGCCAACGTCCTGACTTTC.

Turning to this clone: Other DNA sequences in the sample encode the same CDR3. The chain couples TRBV18 to TRBJ1-6; the D gene is possibly TRBD1 (5 bases). Per germline, CDR1 KGHSH and CDR2 LQKENI. This CDR3 contains 15 residues. V was trimmed by 3 bases and J by 6 bases, leaving 12 bases between them. CDR3 residues: CASSPGTGSNSPLHF. Here the CDR3 DNA reads TGTGCCAGCTCACCGGGGACTGGGAGTAATTCACCCCTCCACTTT.

As for this clone: The same CDR3 also results from other DNA sequences found in this sample. The chain joins TRBV5-1 to TRBJ2-2, with D perhaps TRBD1 (5 bases). Germline loops: CDR1 SGHRS, CDR2 YFSETQ. Trimming left V 3 bases short and J 3 bases short, with 12 bases between. CDR3 length: 15 amino acids. As DNA, the CDR3 is TGCGCCAGCAGCTGGCAGGGTTCTTACACCGGGGAGCTGTTTTTT. Protein: CASSWQGSYTGELFF.

The gene calls are TRBV2 and TRBJ1-2; D is uncertain. Trimming removed 1 base at V and 5 bases at J, with 5 bases between. The CDR3 runs to 12 residues. Germline V gene data show CDR1 as SNHLY and CDR2 as FYNNEI. This CDR3 reads CASSEGPYGYTF. The DNA of the CDR3 is TGTGCCAGCAGTGAAGGGCCTTATGGCTACACCTTC.

The genes are TRBV6-5 and TRBJ1-5, with TRBD1 matching 8 bases. This CDR3 spans 15 amino acids. V trimming: 5 bases; J trimming: 3 bases; junction bases outside the gene matches: 6. CDR1 and CDR2 (germline): MNHEY, SVGAGI. The CDR3 loop reads CASSPGTGYNQPQHF. The CDR3 nucleotides are TGTGCCAGCAGTCCCGGGACAGGATACAATCAGCCCCAGCATTTT.

This chain links TRBV18 with TRBJ2-7, with D hard to call. The germline gives CDR1 KGHSH, CDR2 LQKENI. The CDR3 is 13 amino acids. Trimming cost V 2 bases and J 7 bases, with 12 bases left between them. The CDR3 DNA follows: TGTGCCAGCTCACCAGGCCACCGGCGGGAGCAGTACTTC. The encoded protein is CASSPGHRREQYF.

V and J are TRBV24-1 and TRBJ1-4; perhaps TRBD1 as D (5 bases). Trimming took off 5 bases at V and 7 bases at J, with 25 bases between the two ends. CDR1 KGHDR and CDR2 SFDVKD come from the germline V gene. This CDR3 has 18 residues. CDR3 DNA sequence: TGTGCCACCAGTGGCGGCGGGGACGTCGTGTTTGGTGGTGAAAAACTGTTTTTT. Its protein product is CATSGGGDVVFGGEKLFF.

This clone was detected only a few times. The chain employs TRBV19 and TRBJ1-5; TRBD1 aligns across 8 bases. From germline, CDR1 is LNHDA and CDR2 SQIVND (reference sequence). Trimming at V came to 0 bases and at J to 6 bases, leaving 4 bases not matched to a gene. The CDR3 loop spans 15 amino acids. CDR3 nucleotide sequence: TGTGCCAGTAGTATAGAAGGGACAGGCCTTCAGCCCCAGCATTTT. As protein: CASSIEGTGLQPQHF. The whole variable domain, remainder taken from reference TRBV19 and TRBJ1-5, is DGGITQSPKYLFRKEGQNVTLSCEQNLNHDAMYWYRQDPGQGLRLIYYSQIVNDFQKGDIAEGYSVSREKKESFPLTVTSAQKNPTAFYLCASSIEGTGLQPQHFGDGTRLSIL.